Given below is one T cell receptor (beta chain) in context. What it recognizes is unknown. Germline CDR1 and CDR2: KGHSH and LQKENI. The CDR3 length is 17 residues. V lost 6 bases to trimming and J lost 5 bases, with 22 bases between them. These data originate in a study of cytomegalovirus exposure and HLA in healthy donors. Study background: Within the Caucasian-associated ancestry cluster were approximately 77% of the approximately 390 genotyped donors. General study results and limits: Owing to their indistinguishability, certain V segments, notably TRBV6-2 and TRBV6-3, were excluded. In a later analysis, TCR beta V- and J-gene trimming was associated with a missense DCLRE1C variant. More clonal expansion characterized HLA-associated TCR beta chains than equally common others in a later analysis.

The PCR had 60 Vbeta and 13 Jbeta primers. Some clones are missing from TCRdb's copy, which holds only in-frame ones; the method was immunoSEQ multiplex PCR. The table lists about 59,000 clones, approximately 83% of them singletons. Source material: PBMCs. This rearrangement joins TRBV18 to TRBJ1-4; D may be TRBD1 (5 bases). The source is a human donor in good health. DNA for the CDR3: TGTGCCAGCTCGCACCAACGACGACAGCTTGGAAATGAAAAACTGTTTTTT. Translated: CASSHQRRQLGNEKLFF.